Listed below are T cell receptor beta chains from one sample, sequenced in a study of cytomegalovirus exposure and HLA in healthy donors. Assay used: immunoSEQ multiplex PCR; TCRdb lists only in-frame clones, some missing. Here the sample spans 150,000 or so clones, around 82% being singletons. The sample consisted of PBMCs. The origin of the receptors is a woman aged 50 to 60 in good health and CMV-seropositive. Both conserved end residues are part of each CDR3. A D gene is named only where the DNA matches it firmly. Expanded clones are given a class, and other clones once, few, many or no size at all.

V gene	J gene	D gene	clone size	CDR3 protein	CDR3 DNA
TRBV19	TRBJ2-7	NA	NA	CASSPTGFEQYF	TGTGCCAGTAGCCCAACAGGGTTCGAGCAGTACTTC
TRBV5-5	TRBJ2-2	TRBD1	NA	CASSYPNGQVNTGELFF	TGTGCCAGCAGCTACCCAAATGGACAGGTGAACACCGGGGAGCTGTTTTTT
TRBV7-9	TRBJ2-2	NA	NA	CASSLDKPNTGELFF	TGTGCCAGCAGTCTCGACAAGCCGAACACCGGGGAGCTGTTTTTT
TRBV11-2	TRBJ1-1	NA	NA	CASKIGQGITEAFF	TGTGCCTCAAAGATCGGGCAGGGTATCACTGAAGCTTTCTTT
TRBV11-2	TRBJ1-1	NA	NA	CASSLEAVGGPGPGAFF	TGTGCCAGCAGCTTAGAGGCTGTAGGGGGACCGGGACCGGGTGCTTTCTTT
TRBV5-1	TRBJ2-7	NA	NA	CASSLEQGAYEQYF	TGCGCCAGCAGCTTGGAACAGGGCGCCTACGAGCAGTACTTC
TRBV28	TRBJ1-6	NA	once	CASSLPSPRSPLHF	TGTGCCAGCAGTTTACCTTCCCCTAGGTCACCCCTCCACTTT
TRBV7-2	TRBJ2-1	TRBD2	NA	CASSSLAGGMNEQFF	TGTGCCAGCAGCTCGCTAGCGGGGGGGATGAATGAGCAGTTCTTC
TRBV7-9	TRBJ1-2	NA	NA	CASSPEGAIYGYTF	TGTGCCAGCAGCCCGGAAGGGGCGATCTATGGCTACACCTTC
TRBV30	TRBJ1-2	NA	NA	CAWSVMADYGYTF	TGTGCCTGGAGTGTTATGGCAGACTATGGCTACACCTTC
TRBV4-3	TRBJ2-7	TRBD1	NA	CASSQGTGSSYEQYF	TGCGCCAGCAGCCAAGGGACAGGGAGCTCCTACGAGCAGTACTTC
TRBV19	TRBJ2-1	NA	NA	CASSISRVRDEQFF	TGTGCCAGTAGTATATCCAGGGTAAGGGATGAGCAGTTCTTC
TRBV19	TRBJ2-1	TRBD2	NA	CASSGGGHSYNEQFF	TGTGCCAGTAGTGGGGGAGGGCACTCCTACAATGAGCAGTTCTTC
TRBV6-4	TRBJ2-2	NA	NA	CATHRLQGREAGELFF	TGTGCCACCCACCGACTTCAGGGCAGGGAGGCCGGGGAGCTGTTTTTT
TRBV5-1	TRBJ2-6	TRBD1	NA	CASRNVRDSGINGANVLTF	TGCGCCAGCAGAAATGTAAGGGACAGTGGGATTAATGGGGCCAACGTCCTGACTTTC
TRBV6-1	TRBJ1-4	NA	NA	CASSIRAANEKLFF	TGTGCCAGCAGTATCAGGGCAGCTAATGAAAAACTGTTTTTT
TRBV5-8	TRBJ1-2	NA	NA	CASSLFGSGYTF	TGTGCCAGCAGCTTGTTTGGGAGCGGCTACACCTTC